This TCR beta chain stems from a study of CXCR3-negative and CXCR3-positive naive CD8 T cells. General study points: In naive cells, CXCR3-negative and CXCR3-positive subsets had similar TRBV-TRBJ usage; memory cells differed. CXCR3-positive naive cells carried more hydrophobic TRB CDR3s than CXCR3-negative ones. For memory CD8+ cells diversity was much lower, but both naive subsets had comparably high diversity.

In preparing the TRB cDNA libraries, 5' RACE with UMI labels was used. TCRdb reanalyzed the 5' RACE reads, giving one entry per CDR3 protein sequence and no DNA. This table holds some 140,000 distinct CDR3 sequences. Germline CDR1 and CDR2: SQVTM and ANQGSEA. The CDR3 runs to 13 residues. On this clonotype itself: Its cognate antigen is unknown.

This rearrangement joins TRBV29-1 to TRBJ2-3; TCRdb outputs TRBD1, but without DNA this stays unchecked. Input material: naive CXCR3+ CD8+ T cells from blood. Subset described: CD45RO-CCR7+CD27+CD95- naive CD8+ T cells expressing CXCR3 (TNR3+). The receptor was derived from a human donor in good health. Some clones in this sample may be carry-over from other donors' samples. The CDR3 protein is CSVYLGGTDTQYF.